The next 4 T cell receptor beta chains were all read from a single sample in a study of monozygotic twins with inflammatory bowel disease. TCRdb re-called the 5' RACE reads and shows each CDR3 protein once, DNA omitted. The sample has some 200,000 distinct CDR3 sequences. Sequenced input: blood. The receptor set was obtained from a human donor with ulcerative colitis or Crohn's disease, or a healthy co-twin of an affected twin (not recorded which).

V gene TRBV7-8 combines with J gene TRBJ2-5; lacking DNA, the TRBD2 call made by TCRdb goes unchecked. Germline loops: CDR1 SGHVS, CDR2 FQNEAQ. The length of the CDR3 is 15 residues. CDR3 amino acids: CASSLKTARGETQYF.

The chain has TRBV7-2 and TRBJ1-2. The CDR3 consists of 14 residues. Germline V gene lookup returns CDR1 SGHTA and CDR2 FQGNSA. CDR3 residues: CASSLVAAYYGYTF.

The rearrangement links TRBV7-2 to TRBJ2-7; TCRdb indicates TRBD1, and absent DNA this call remains unverified. Germline CDR1 is SGHTA and CDR2 is FQGNSA. The CDR3 loop spans 14 amino acids. The CDR3 sequence: CASSSLDRPDEQYF.

The chain has TRBV15 and TRBJ1-1. This CDR3 is 15 amino acids long. Germline V gene sequence: CDR1 LNHNV, CDR2 YYDKDF (reference sequence). CDR3: CATSRDAATNTEAFF. Variable domain in full (rest from reference TRBV15 and TRBJ1-1): DAMVIQNPRYQVTQFGKPVTLSCSQTLNHNVMYWYQQKSSQAPKLLFHYYDKDFNNEADTPDNFQSRRPNTSFCFLDIRSPGLGDTAMYLCATSRDAATNTEAFFGQGTRLTVV.